The present TCR beta chain was sequenced within a study of blood T cell repertoires in COVID-19. Study background: Samples representing acute and convalescent COVID-19 were sourced from the United States, Italy and Spain. Sample material is recorded as cDNA or gDNA derived from T cells, B-cell-depleted T cells, or PBMCs.

Germline values: CDR1 SNHLY, CDR2 FYNNEI. V dropped 6 bases and J dropped 0 bases, with 15 bases sitting between them. The CDR3 sequence is 16 residues long. In the source study's methods: Estimation of nucleated cell counts relied on the amplification of reference gene primers. The protocol was immunoSEQ multiplex PCR, while the TCRdb copy is restricted to in-frame clones and leaves out a portion. V and J calls and clone size are as listed in that table; D and trimming were resolved from the DNA. This sample has fewer than 250,000 clones, with around 89% found just once. Sequencing used peripheral blood. This chain joins TRBV2 and TRBJ1-5, with D possibly being TRBD1 (5 bases). This sequence was found in a middle-aged woman with acute or convalescent COVID-19. CDR3 sequence: CASRGWGLNSNQPQHF. As DNA, the CDR3 is TGTGCCAGCAGAGGGTGGGGCTTAAATAGCAATCAGCCCCAGCATTTT.